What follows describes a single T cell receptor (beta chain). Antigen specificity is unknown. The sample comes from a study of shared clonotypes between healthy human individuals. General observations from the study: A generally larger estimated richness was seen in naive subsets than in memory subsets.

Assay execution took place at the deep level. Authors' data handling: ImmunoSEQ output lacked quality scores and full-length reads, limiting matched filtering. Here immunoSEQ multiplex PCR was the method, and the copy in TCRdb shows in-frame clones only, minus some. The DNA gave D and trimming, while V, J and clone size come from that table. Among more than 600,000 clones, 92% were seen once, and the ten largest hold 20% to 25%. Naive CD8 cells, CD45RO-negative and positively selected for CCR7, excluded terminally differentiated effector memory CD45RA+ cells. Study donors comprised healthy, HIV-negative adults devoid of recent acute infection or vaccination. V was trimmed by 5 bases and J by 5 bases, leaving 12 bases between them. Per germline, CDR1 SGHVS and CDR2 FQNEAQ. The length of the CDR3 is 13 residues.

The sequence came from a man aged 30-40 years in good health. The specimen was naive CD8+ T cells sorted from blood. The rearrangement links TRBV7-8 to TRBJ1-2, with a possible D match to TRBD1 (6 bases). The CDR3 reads CASSRRTDYGYTF. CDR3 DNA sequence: TGTGCCAGCAGCCGACGGACAGATTATGGCTACACCTTC.